Listed below are T cell receptor beta chains from one sample, sequenced in a study of blood T cell repertoires in COVID-19. Generated by immunoSEQ multiplex PCR, the TCRdb table keeps only in-frame clones and is missing some. Altogether 410,000 or so clones are present, around 91% being singletons, with the ten largest covering approximately 1.5%. Sequencing was carried out using peripheral blood. These receptors were obtained from a woman between 40 and 50 years old with COVID-19, enrolled during active disease. Each CDR3 is given without its conserved first and last residue.

j_call v_call cdr3_aa
TRBJ1-4 TRBV6-1 ASRPGGSNEKLF
TRBJ2-7 TRBV27 ASTRTGGSDEQY
TRBJ2-5 TRBV11-1 ASSSSGSTTQY
TRBJ2-5 TRBV25-1 ARHTGFQETQY
TRBJ2-1 TRBV6-2/TRBV6-3 ASSYLGQEQF
TRBJ1-1 TRBV27 ASSLLVGGATEAF
TRBJ1-1 TRBV28 ASSLGGYENTEAF
TRBJ1-2 TRBV28 GTNLVGGPTNYGYT
TRBJ1-2 TRBV20-1 SASREGYT
TRBJ2-1 TRBV27 ASSLGLAEYNEQF
TRBJ2-7 TRBV5-1 ASSLGLVRTLHGTASEQY
TRBJ1-1 TRBV7-9 ASSFPGVNTEAF
TRBJ2-5 TRBV3-1/TRBV3-2 ASSQGRSETQY
TRBJ2-7 TRBV5-1 ASSFQGALGEQY
TRBJ1-5 TRBV19 ASSIGGLHQPQH
TRBJ1-4 TRBV10-3 AISEASAGNEKLF
TRBJ2-3 TRBV9 ASSYLAADTQY
TRBJ2-3 TRBV5-8 ASSLMQVTDTQY
TRBJ1-3 TRBV27 ASSSIMGNTIY
TRBJ1-1 TRBV27 ASWPTGFMGAF
TRBJ1-4 TRBV4-3 ASSRADGRFNEKLF
TRBJ1-1 TRBV7-9 ASSSPDSSTGGMTEAF